The T cell receptor (beta chain) described here comes from a study of Graves' ophthalmopathy and Graves' hyperthyroidism. Hyperthyroidism was new, under 2 months, in patients aged 18 to 65. The study excluded patients with other autoimmune diseases, uncontrolled infections, pregnancy or lactation. V gave up 8 bases and J gave up 4 bases, with 14 bases separating them. This CDR3 contains 13 residues. Beta-chain TCR CDR3 regions were amplified from RNA transcripts. HTBI primers primed a first-round RT-PCR, and a second-round multiplex PCR followed. TCRdb re-called the multiplex PCR reads through MiXCR, storing one row per CDR3 protein. The table shows about 390,000 distinct CDR3 sequences, with 15% occurring only once. This clonotype was observed at least ten times.

The sample taken for sequencing was peripheral blood. The TCR was taken from a woman younger than 30 with stable Graves' hyperthyroidism. The V call is TRBV12-3 or TRBV12-4, the J call TRBJ1-2, with a possible D match to TRBD1 (5 bases). CDR3 sequence (DNA): TGTGCCAGCTCTGGACAAGAGCGCTATGGCTACACCTTC. It is translated as CASSGQERYGYTF.